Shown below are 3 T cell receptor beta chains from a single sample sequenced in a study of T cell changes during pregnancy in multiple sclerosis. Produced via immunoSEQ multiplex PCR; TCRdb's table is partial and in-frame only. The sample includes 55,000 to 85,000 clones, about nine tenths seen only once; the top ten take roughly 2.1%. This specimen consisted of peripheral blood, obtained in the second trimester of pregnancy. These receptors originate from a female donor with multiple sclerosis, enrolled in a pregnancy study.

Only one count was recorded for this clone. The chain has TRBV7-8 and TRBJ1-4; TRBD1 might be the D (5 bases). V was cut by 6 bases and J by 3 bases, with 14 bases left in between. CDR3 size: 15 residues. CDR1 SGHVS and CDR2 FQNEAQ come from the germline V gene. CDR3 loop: CASSSVGQPNEKLFF. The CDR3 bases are TGTGCCAGCAGTTCAGTGGGGCAGCCTAATGAAAAACTGTTTTTT.

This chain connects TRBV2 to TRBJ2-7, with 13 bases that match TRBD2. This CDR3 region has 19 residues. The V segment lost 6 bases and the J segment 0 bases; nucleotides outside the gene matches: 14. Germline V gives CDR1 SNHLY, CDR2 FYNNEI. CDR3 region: CASSGPGLAGRKSSYEQYF. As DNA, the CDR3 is TGTGCCAGCAGCGGACCGGGACTAGCGGGGAGGAAAAGCTCCTACGAGCAGTACTTC.

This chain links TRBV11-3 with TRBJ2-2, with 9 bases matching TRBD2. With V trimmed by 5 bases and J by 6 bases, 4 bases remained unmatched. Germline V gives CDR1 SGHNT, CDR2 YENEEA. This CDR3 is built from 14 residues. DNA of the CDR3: TGTGCCAGCAGCGGCGGGGGGGCCGCCGGGGAGCTGTTTTTT. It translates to CASSGGGAAGELFF.